Below, 9 T cell receptor beta chains from the same sample are listed, as sequenced in a study of blood T cell repertoires in COVID-19. TCRdb's table, derived via immunoSEQ multiplex PCR, lists solely in-frame clones and lacks some. The data hold roughly 130,000 clones, with 90% observed a single time. The sequenced sample was peripheral blood. These receptors were obtained from a man aged 60 to 75 with COVID-19, enrolled during active disease.

This chain joins TRBV2 and TRBJ1-5, with D uncertain. This CDR3 region has 19 residues. Per germline, CDR1 SNHLY and CDR2 FYNNEI. Trimming took 2 bases from V and 3 from J, leaving 23 bases between them. The chain's CDR3 is CASSEQMNFADIINQPQHF. CDR3 nucleotides: TGTGCCAGCAGTGAACAAATGAATTTTGCCGACATCATCAATCAGCCCCAGCATTTT.

This clone was seen once. The rearrangement uses TRBV30 and TRBJ2-7, with 15 positions matching TRBD2. Germline values: CDR1 GTSNPN, CDR2 SVGIG (reference sequence). The J segment lost 4 bases and the V segment lost 4 bases, leaving 5 bases of the junction unmatched. This CDR3 comprises 15 residues. The DNA of the CDR3 is TGTGCCTGGATTACCGGGACTAGCGGGAGGTACGAGCAGTACTTC. As protein: CAWITGTSGRYEQYF.

The chain joins TRBV30 to TRBJ1-5; 7 positions agree with TRBD1. Unmatched junction bases numbered 3, after V lost 4 bases and J lost 3 bases. The V gene's germline CDR1 is GTSNPN and CDR2 SVGIG (reference sequence). The length of the CDR3 is 13 residues. The DNA for the CDR3 is TGTGCCTGGAACACAGGGGCCAATCAGCCCCAGCATTTT. Amino acids: CAWNTGANQPQHF.

The chain employs TRBV28 and TRBJ2-1; 8 bases fit TRBD1. The CDR3 consists of 13 residues. V shed 7 bases, J shed 7 bases, and the junction held 6 bases outside the gene matches. Germline V gene lookup returns CDR1 MDHEN and CDR2 SYDVKM. The CDR3 coding sequence is TGTGCCAGCACACAGGACAGGGTTAATGAGCAGTTCTTC. Translating gives CASTQDRVNEQFF.

V usage is TRBV28 and J usage is TRBJ2-7; D is uncertain. V gave up 3 bases and J gave up 4 bases, with 13 bases separating them. Per the germline V gene, CDR1 is MDHEN and CDR2 is SYDVKM. The CDR3 is 14 residues long. The CDR3 region has the DNA TGTGCCAGCAGTTTTGAGTCTACCCGGTACGAGCAGTACTTC. This translates into CASSFESTRYEQYF.

The V gene is TRBV29-1, the J gene TRBJ2-3, with D perhaps matching TRBD1 (6 bases). The germline CDR1 and CDR2 sequences are SQVTM and ANQGSEA. This CDR3 spans 15 amino acids. Trimming left V 1 base short and J 4 bases short, with 15 bases between. CDR3 sequence reads: CSVEGSGEKADTQYF. Here the CDR3 DNA reads TGCAGCGTTGAAGGGTCAGGGGAGAAGGCAGATACGCAGTATTTT.

The gene calls are TRBV19 and TRBJ1-1, with D hard to call. Trimming took 3 bases from V and 1 from J, leaving 9 bases between them. The CDR3 sequence is 14 residues long. Germline V gene sequence: CDR1 LNHDA, CDR2 SQIVND (reference sequence). CDR3 coding DNA: TGTGCCAGTAGTATGGGCCTCGGGAACACTGAAGCTTTCTTT. As protein: CASSMGLGNTEAFF.

CDR3 loop: CASTPGLAYEQYF. In DNA form, the CDR3 reads TGTGCCAGCACTCCGGGACTAGCCTACGAGCAGTACTTC. This sequence joins TRBV12-3 or TRBV12-4 and TRBJ2-7, with TRBD2 matching 8 bases. Trimming cost V 7 bases and J 2 bases; bases outside gene matches: 4. CDR3 length equals 13 residues.

The chain uses TRBV5-5 and TRBJ1-5; D possibly corresponds to TRBD1 (6 bases). CDR1 is SGHKS, CDR2 YYEKEE, per germline (reference sequence). Trimming left V 4 bases short and J 6 bases short, with 17 bases between. The CDR3 is made up of 15 amino acids. DNA of the CDR3: TGTGCCAGCAGCCCCATGAGGGGGGGTGGTCAGCCCCAGCATTTT. This codes for CASSPMRGGGQPQHF.